These 17 T cell receptor beta chains came from one sample sequenced in a study of T cells in Graves' hyperthyroidism and ophthalmopathy. Researchers took RNA transcripts and amplified the TCR beta CDR3 regions from them. The study used the HTBI primer set for a first-round RT-PCR of the TCR CDR3. TCRdb redid the calling of the multiplex PCR reads with MiXCR, one entry per CDR3 protein. This table holds hundreds of thousands of distinct CDR3 sequences, 24% found once. The sequenced material came from blood. All receptors come from a woman in her thirties or forties with Graves' ophthalmopathy.

Only a few counts were recorded for this clonotype. The rearrangement uses TRBV12-3 or TRBV12-4 and TRBJ2-7; D is unresolved. V was shortened by 1 base and J by 0 bases, with 10 bases between the two germline ends. This CDR3 has 15 amino acids. Here the CDR3 DNA reads TGTGCCAGCAGTTTAGGTGACAAGATCTCCTACGAGCAGTACTTC. Translated: CASSLGDKISYEQYF.

In its sample, this clonotype was seen many times. The gene calls are TRBV7-3 and TRBJ2-2, with 7 bases matching TRBD2. Germline V CDR1 and CDR2: SGHTA, FQGTGA. The CDR3 totals 15 residues. V shed 4 bases, J shed 7 bases, and the junction held 9 bases outside the gene matches. The CDR3 reads CASSSQAGAVGELFF. CDR3 sequence (DNA): TGTGCCAGCAGCTCCCAGGCGGGAGCGGTCGGGGAGCTGTTTTTT.

This clonotype was counted many times. The DNA for the CDR3 is TGTGCCATCAGTGATAGGGAGACAGGGGGCTACGAGCAGTACTTC. Amino acid sequence: CAISDRETGGYEQYF. The chain employs TRBV10-3 and TRBJ2-7, with TRBD1 identical over 9 bases. Germline V gives CDR1 ENHRY, CDR2 SYGVKD. The length of the CDR3 is 15 residues. The J segment lost 3 bases and the V segment lost 3 bases, leaving 6 bases of the junction unmatched.

This clonotype was recorded at least ten times. The chain is built from TRBV4-1 and TRBJ1-5, with a weak D call TRBD1 (5 bases). V was clipped by 1 base and J by 4 bases, with 11 bases between them. CDR3 length: 15 residues. The V gene's germline CDR1 is MGHRA and CDR2 YSYEKL. Here the CDR3 reads CASSQARGANQPQHF. The CDR3 nucleotides are TGCGCCAGCAGCCAAGCGAGGGGCGCGAATCAGCCCCAGCATTTT.

This clonotype was seen at least ten times. This chain links TRBV29-1 with TRBJ1-1; a weak D match, TRBD1 (5 bases). This CDR3 has 15 residues. CDR1 is SQVTM, CDR2 ANQGSEA, per germline. V was shortened by 0 bases and J by 1 base, with 12 bases between the two germline ends. This chain's CDR3 is CSVEEIRDGNTEAFF. The CDR3 nucleotides read TGCAGCGTTGAAGAGATCCGGGACGGGAACACTGAAGCTTTCTTT.

This clonotype was picked up one time. The J gene is TRBJ2-5, the V gene TRBV2; 9 bases line up with TRBD2. CDR1 SNHLY and CDR2 FYNNEI come from the germline V gene. CDR3 length: 15 amino acids. Trimming took 7 bases from V and 4 from J; bases not matched to a gene: 10. In nucleotides, the CDR3 is TGTGCCAGCAACCCCAGCGGGGGGCGCGGAGAGACCCAGTACTTC. This sequence encodes CASNPSGGRGETQYF. The whole variable domain, remainder taken from reference TRBV2 and TRBJ2-5, is EPEVTQTPSHQVTQMGQEVILRCVPISNHLYFYWYRQILGQKVEFLVSFYNNEISEKSEIFDDQFSVERPDGSNFTLKIRSTKLEDSAMYFCASNPSGGRGETQYFGPGTRLLVL.

The sample holds many counts of this clonotype. The CDR3: CASSLGSTQVETQYF. The DNA of the CDR3 is TGTGCCAGCAGTTTGGGATCAACTCAAGTCGAGACCCAGTACTTC. V usage is TRBV6-5 and J usage is TRBJ2-5; the D is unclear. Germline values: CDR1 MNHEY, CDR2 SVGAGI. The CDR3 sequence is 15 residues long. V dropped 4 bases and J dropped 5 bases, with 17 bases sitting between them.

This clonotype was detected a few times. The chain employs TRBV12-3 or TRBV12-4 and TRBJ2-7; 7 positions match TRBD2. The assigned J gene may be wrong: the sequence end matches TRBJ2-1 better. The length of the CDR3 is 15 residues. As DNA, the CDR3 is TGTGCCAGCAGGGAAGCCGAGACTAGCTCCTACGAGCAGTTCTTC. The encoded protein is CASREAETSSYEQFF.

J is TRBJ2-7 and V is TRBV28; D is unclear. The CDR3 contains 14 residues. The V end lost 6 bases, the J end lost 0 bases, and 12 bases lay between the germline ends. The germline V gene encodes CDR1 MDHEN and CDR2 SYDVKM. The CDR3 DNA reads TGTGCCAGCAGCTTCCGGCAAACCTCCTACGAGCAGTACTTC. Amino acid sequence: CASSFRQTSYEQYF. The whole variable domain, filled in from reference TRBV28 and TRBJ2-7, reads DVKVTQSSRYLVKRTGEKVFLECVQDMDHENMFWYRQDPGLGLRLIYFSYDVKMKEKGDIPEGYSVSREKKERFSLILESASTNQTSMYLCASSFRQTSYEQYFGPGTRLTVT.

This clonotype was recorded at least ten times. The CDR3 DNA follows: TGCGCCAGCAGCCTGTACTCGGGACACTCCTACGAGCAGTACTTC. Translation: CASSLYSGHSYEQYF. The chain links TRBV4-1 to TRBJ2-7; TRBD1 might be the D (6 bases). The germline CDR1 and CDR2 sequences are MGHRA and YSYEKL. This CDR3 spans 15 amino acids. V was trimmed by 4 bases and J by 0 bases, leaving 13 bases between them.

The chain couples TRBV2 to TRBJ1-5, with unresolved D. Germline V gene lookup returns CDR1 SNHLY and CDR2 FYNNEI. Trimming shortened V by 7 bases and J by 4 bases, and 8 bases separated the two germline ends. The CDR3 contains 12 residues. The chain's CDR3 is CASTDGNQPQHF. For the CDR3, the DNA is TGTGCCAGCACGGACGGGAATCAGCCCCAGCATTTT.

This clonotype occurred many times. V is TRBV19 and J is TRBJ1-2; TRBD1 is a possible D gene (5 bases). Trimming stripped 2 bases from V and 7 bases from J, with 14 bases between. The germline V gene has CDR1 LNHDA and CDR2 SQIVND (reference sequence). The CDR3 totals 14 residues. The CDR3 protein is CASSIPQGAGGYTF. DNA for the CDR3: TGTGCCAGTAGTATACCTCAGGGAGCCGGTGGCTACACCTTC.

V is TRBV5-1 and J is TRBJ1-1, with no clear D. The CDR3 has 16 residues. CDR1 SGHRS and CDR2 YFSETQ come from the germline V gene. Trimming took 5 bases from V and 2 from J, leaving 19 bases between them. CDR3 bases: TGCGCCAGCAGTTCCCGGACGAATAACCGAAACACTGAAGCTTTCTTT. It is translated as CASSSRTNNRNTEAFF.

Concerning this clonotype itself: Given a much more abundant clone one base away, this may be a read error. The V and J genes are TRBV28 and TRBJ1-5; 10 bases agree with TRBD1. CDR3 length equals 14 residues. Germline V gene sequence: CDR1 MDHEN, CDR2 SYDVKM. The trim removed 6 bases at V and 2 bases at J, leaving 1 base unmatched. In nucleotides, the CDR3 is TGTGCCAGCAGGGGGACAGGGGGCAATCAGCCCCAGCATTTT. Translating it yields CASRGTGGNQPQHF.

This clonotype was detected many times. The V call is TRBV5-1, the J call TRBJ2-5; 13 nucleotides agree with TRBD2. Germline CDR1 SGHRS, CDR2 YFSETQ. The ends lost 2 bases at V and 3 bases at J; junction bases unmatched: 1. The CDR3 extends over 15 amino acids. The CDR3 region is CASSFGTSGEETQYF. For the CDR3, the DNA is TGCGCCAGCAGCTTTGGGACTAGCGGGGAAGAGACCCAGTACTTC.

This clonotype showed up many times. The V and J genes are TRBV4-2 and TRBJ2-7; no reliable D call. Trimming stripped 0 bases from V and 3 bases from J, with 6 bases between. There are 13 residues in the CDR3. The germline V gene encodes CDR1 LGHNA and CDR2 YNFKEQ. DNA of the CDR3: TGTGCCAGCAGCCAAGAGTCCGGCTACGAGCAGTACTTC. It is translated as CASSQESGYEQYF.

This clonotype was observed at least ten times. The rearrangement links TRBV30 to TRBJ1-6, with D maybe TRBD1 (6 bases). The germline V gene encodes CDR1 GTSNPN and CDR2 SVGIG (reference sequence). The CDR3 length is 14 residues. Trimming removed 3 bases at V and 9 bases at J, with 15 bases between. This chain's CDR3 is CAWSWTEETSPLHF. The CDR3 DNA reads TGTGCCTGGAGCTGGACAGAAGAAACTTCACCCCTCCACTTT.